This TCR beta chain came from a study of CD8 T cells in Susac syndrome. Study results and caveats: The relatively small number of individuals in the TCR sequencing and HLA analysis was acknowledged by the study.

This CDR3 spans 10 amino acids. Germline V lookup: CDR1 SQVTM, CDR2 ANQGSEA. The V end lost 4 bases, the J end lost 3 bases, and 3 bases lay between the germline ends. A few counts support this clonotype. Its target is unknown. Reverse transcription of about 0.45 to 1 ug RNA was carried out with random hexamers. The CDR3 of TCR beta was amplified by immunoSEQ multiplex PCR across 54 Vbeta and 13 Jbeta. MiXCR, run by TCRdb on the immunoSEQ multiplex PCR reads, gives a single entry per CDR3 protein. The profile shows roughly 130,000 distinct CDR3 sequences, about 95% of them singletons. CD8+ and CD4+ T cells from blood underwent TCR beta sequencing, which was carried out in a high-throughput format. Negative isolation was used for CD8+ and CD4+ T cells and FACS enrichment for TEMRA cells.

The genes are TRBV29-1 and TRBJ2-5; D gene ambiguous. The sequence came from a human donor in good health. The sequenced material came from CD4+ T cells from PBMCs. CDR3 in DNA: TGCAGCGTTGGGGAAGAGACCCAGTACTTC. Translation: CSVGEETQYF.